This is a list of T cell receptor beta chains from one sample in a study of long-term antiretroviral therapy in people with HIV. TCRdb's table, derived via immunoSEQ multiplex PCR, lists solely in-frame clones and lacks some. The table lists roughly 17,000 clones, about 95% of them singletons. Sequences were derived from unsorted PBMCs, sampled approximately 11 years after starting antiretroviral therapy. Receptor source: a man younger than 40 with HIV. CDR3s include the opening cysteine and the closing phenylalanine or tryptophan. The D gene is left open where the match is weak. Size tells how often a clone was seen (once, few, many) or the class of an expanded clone, and some rows leave it out.

.,TRBJ1-1,.,TRBV11-1,13,CASSLEEDTEAFF,TGTGCCAGCAGCTTAGAGGAGGACACTGAAGCTTTCTTT
.,TRBJ1-4,.,TRBV6-6,15,CASSYSVSRDEKLFF,TGTGCCAGCAGTTACTCGGTATCGAGGGATGAAAAACTGTTTTTT
.,TRBJ1-2,.,TRBV5-1,13,CASRFEGTVSYTF,TGCGCCAGCCGTTTTGAGGGAACTGTTAGCTACACCTTC
.,TRBJ2-6,.,TRBV10-3,16,CAISARDIPGANVLTF,TGTGCCATCAGTGCTAGAGACATACCAGGGGCCAACGTCCTGACTTTC
.,TRBJ2-5,.,TRBV11-3,15,CASSPGGQRAKTQYF,TGTGCCAGCAGCCCCGGGGGGCAAAGGGCGAAGACCCAGTACTTC
.,TRBJ2-1,.,TRBV29-1,13,CSVGVDSYNEQFF,TGCAGCGTTGGTGTGGACTCTTACAATGAGCAGTTCTTC
.,TRBJ1-6,TRBD1,TRBV4-1,15,CASSQVRQGDSPLHF,TGCGCCAGCAGCCAAGTGAGGCAGGGGGATTCACCCCTCCACTTT
.,TRBJ1-1,.,TRBV5-1,14,CASSWVAGNTEAFF,TGCGCCAGCAGCTGGGTGGCGGGGAACACTGAAGCTTTCTTT
.,TRBJ1-5,TRBD1,TRBV7-6,15,CASSRTGDRGQPQHF,TGTGCCAGCAGCCGTACCGGGGACAGGGGTCAGCCCCAGCATTTT
.,TRBJ2-3,.,TRBV29-1,14,CSVVGRGSTDTQYF,TGCAGCGTTGTCGGCAGGGGAAGCACAGATACGCAGTATTTT
.,TRBJ2-5,TRBD1,TRBV7-6,15,CAISPDRVYQETQYF,TGTGCCATCTCGCCTGACAGGGTGTACCAAGAGACCCAGTACTTC
once,TRBJ2-1,.,TRBV5-8,15,CASSLDPSPGNEQFF,TGTGCCAGCAGCTTGGATCCTAGCCCAGGCAATGAGCAGTTCTTC
once,TRBJ1-6,.,TRBV19,15,CASSIGSAYNSPLHF,TGTGCCAGTAGTATCGGGAGCGCCTATAATTCACCCCTCCACTTT
.,TRBJ2-1,.,TRBV15,14,CATSRGGGDNEQFF,TGTGCCACCAGCAGAGGTGGAGGGGACAATGAGCAGTTCTTC